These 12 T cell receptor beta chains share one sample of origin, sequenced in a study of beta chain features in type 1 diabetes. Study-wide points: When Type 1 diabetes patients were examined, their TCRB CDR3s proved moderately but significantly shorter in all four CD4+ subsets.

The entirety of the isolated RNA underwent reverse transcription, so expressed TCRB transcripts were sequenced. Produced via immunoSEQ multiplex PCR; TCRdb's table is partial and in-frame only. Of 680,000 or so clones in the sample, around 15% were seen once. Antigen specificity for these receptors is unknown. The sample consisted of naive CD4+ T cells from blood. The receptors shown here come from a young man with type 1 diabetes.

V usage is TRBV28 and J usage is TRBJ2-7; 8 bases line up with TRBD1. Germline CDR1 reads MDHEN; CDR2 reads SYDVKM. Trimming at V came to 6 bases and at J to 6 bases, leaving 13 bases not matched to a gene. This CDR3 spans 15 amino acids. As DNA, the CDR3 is TGTGCCAGCAGGACTCTGGACAGGGAGTTAGGCGAGCAGTACTTC. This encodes CASRTLDRELGEQYF.

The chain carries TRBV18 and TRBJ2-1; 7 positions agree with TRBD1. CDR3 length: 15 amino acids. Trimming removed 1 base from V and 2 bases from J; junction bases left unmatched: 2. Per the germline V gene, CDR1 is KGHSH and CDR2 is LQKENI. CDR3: CASSPLTGTYNEQFF. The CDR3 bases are TGTGCCAGCTCACCACTGACAGGGACCTACAATGAGCAGTTCTTC.

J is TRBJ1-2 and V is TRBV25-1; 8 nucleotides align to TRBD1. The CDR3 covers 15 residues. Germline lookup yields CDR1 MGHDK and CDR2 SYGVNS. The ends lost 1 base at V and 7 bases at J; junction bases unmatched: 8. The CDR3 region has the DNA TGTGCCAGCAGTGAATTGGGACAGGAACTTGCTGGCTACACCTTC. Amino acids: CASSELGQELAGYTF.

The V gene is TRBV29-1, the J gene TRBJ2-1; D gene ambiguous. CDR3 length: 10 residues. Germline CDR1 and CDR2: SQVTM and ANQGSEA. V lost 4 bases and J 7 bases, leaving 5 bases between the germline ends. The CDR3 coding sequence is TGCAGCGTTGGGCTAAATGAGCAGTTCTTC. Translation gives CSVGLNEQFF.

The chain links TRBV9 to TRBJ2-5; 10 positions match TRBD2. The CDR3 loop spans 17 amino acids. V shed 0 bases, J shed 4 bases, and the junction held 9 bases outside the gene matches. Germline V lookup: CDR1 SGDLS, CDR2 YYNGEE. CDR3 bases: TGTGCCAGCAGCGTAGGTTCCCAGCGGGGGGGCCCAGAGACCCAGTACTTC. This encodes CASSVGSQRGGPETQYF.

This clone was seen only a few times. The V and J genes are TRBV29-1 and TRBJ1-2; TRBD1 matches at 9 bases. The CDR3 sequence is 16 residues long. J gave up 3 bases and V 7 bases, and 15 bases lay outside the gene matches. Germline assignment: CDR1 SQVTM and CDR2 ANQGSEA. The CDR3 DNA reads TGCAGCGCCTTACCCCTACAGGGGGCCCATGACTATGGCTACACCTTC. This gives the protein CSALPLQGAHDYGYTF. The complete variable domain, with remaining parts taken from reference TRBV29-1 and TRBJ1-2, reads SAVISQKPSRDICQRGTSLTIQCQVDSQVTMMFWYRQQPGQSLTLIATANQGSEATYESGFVIDKFPISRPNLTFSTLTVSNMSPEDSSIYLCSALPLQGAHDYGYTFGSGTRLTVV.

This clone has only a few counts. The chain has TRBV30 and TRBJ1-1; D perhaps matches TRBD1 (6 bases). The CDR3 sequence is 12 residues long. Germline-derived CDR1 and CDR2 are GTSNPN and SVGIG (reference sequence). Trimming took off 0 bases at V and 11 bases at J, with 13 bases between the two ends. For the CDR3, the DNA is TGTGCCTGGAGTGTACCGGGGACACTTGCTTTCTTT. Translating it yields CAWSVPGTLAFF.

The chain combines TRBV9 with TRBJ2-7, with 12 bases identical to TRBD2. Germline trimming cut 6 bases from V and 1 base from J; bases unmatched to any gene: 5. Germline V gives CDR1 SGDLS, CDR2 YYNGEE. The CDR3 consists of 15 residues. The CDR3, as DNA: TGTGCCAGCAACCCTAGCGGGGGGGCATCCTACGAGCAGTACTTC. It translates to CASNPSGGASYEQYF. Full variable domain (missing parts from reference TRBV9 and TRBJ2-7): DSGVTQTPKHLITATGQRVTLRCSPRSGDLSVYWYQQSLDQGLQFLIQYYNGEERAKGNILERFSAQQFPDLHSELNLSSLELGDSALYFCASNPSGGASYEQYFGPGTRLTVT.

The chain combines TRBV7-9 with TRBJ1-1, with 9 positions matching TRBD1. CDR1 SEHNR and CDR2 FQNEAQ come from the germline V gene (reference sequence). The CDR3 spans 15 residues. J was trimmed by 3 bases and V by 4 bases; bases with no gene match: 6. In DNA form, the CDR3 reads TGTGCCAGCAGCTCCGGGACAGGGAAGGACACTGAAGCTTTCTTT. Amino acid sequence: CASSSGTGKDTEAFF.

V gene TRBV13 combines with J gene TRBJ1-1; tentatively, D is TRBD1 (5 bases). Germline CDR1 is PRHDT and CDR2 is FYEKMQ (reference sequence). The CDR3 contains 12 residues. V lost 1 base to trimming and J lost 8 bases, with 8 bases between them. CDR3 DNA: TGTGCCAGCAGCTTAGACCCAGGGGAAGCTTTCTTT. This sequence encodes CASSLDPGEAFF.

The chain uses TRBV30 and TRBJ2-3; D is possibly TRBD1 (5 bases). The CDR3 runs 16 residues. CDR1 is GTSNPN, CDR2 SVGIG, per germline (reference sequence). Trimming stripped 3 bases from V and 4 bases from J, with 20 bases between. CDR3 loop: CAWRIWAGWESDTQYF. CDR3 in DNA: TGTGCCTGGAGGATCTGGGCAGGGTGGGAATCAGATACGCAGTATTTT.

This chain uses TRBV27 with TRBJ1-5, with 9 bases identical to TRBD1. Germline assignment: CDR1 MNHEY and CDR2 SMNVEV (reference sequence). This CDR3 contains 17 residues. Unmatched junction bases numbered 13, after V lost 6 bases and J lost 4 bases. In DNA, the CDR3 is TGTGCCAGCAGCCGCCTCCCACTAGGGACAGGGAATCAGCCCCAGCATTTT. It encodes CASSRLPLGTGNQPQHF.